Listed below are T cell receptor beta chains from one sample, sequenced in a study of blood T cell repertoires in COVID-19. Measured with immunoSEQ multiplex PCR; TCRdb has only the in-frame clones, and not every one. The data hold just under 250,000 clones, with around 89% observed a single time. The sequenced sample consisted of PBMCs or T cells enriched from blood (not recorded which). All receptors derive from a woman between 25 and 40 years old who had recovered from COVID-19. The conserved cysteine and the conserved F or W are not part of the CDR3 here. Each record gives: J gene, V gene, CDR3 protein.

TRBJ2-2,TRBV18,ASSPIRRGSPGELF
TRBJ1-2,TRBV18,ASSPPSANYGYT
TRBJ2-7,TRBV6-2/TRBV6-3,ASSYDPGVVAEQY
TRBJ2-2,TRBV5-4,AAHRVGGAQNTGELF
TRBJ1-1,TRBV5-1,ASSFGGNTEAF
TRBJ1-6,TRBV9,ASSPTGNSPLH
TRBJ2-5,TRBV5-1,ASSLDTGRETQY
TRBJ2-1,TRBV4-2,ASSQRSITYNEQF
TRBJ1-2,TRBV7-9,ASSLFSPDRGRTYGYT
TRBJ1-5,TRBV7-8,ASSLALGTGADLSNQPQH
TRBJ1-1,TRBV28,ASSFGFPGISEAF
TRBJ2-1,TRBV6-1,ASSEAGRAKQF
TRBJ2-3,TRBV13,ASSPPEAASTDTQY
TRBJ2-1,TRBV28,ASSRTSGSINEQF
TRBJ2-7,TRBV15,ATSRGGLYEQY
TRBJ1-1,TRBV30,AWSATFQTEAF
TRBJ2-7,TRBV6-5,ASRAVTYEQY
TRBJ2-7,TRBV28,ANSKAETYEQY
TRBJ2-7,TRBV30,AWSSGSYEQY
TRBJ2-1,TRBV10-1,AIATGLAGGHEQF
TRBJ1-5,TRBV19,ASSTNYDRGQNQPQH
TRBJ2-1,TRBV10-3,AIGDRGRGDNEQF
TRBJ2-7,TRBV11-3,ASSSEISGSGLLEQY
TRBJ1-5,TRBV5-1,ASSLEGGNQPQH